This TCR beta chain was obtained from a study of molecular identifiers for immune sequencing clone quantification. Previously described methods and listed TCR primers produced bulk TCR libraries. TCRdb recomputed calls from the PCR reads with MiXCR, one row per CDR3 protein. Altogether approximately 500,000 distinct CDR3 sequences are present, around 23% being singletons, with the ten largest covering roughly 0.77%. From germline, CDR1 is SGHDT and CDR2 YYEEEE. The V and J ends lost 0 bases and 6 bases, in that order; junction bases with no gene match: 7. The CDR3 spans 16 residues. The origin of this receptor is a human donor in good health. Some libraries in this study had Jurkat cell RNA spiked in. The sequenced sample consisted of naive CD8+ T cells from blood, with Jurkat cell RNA spiked in. Regarding subset: FACS-sorted CD8+CD4-CCR7+CD45RA+ naive T cells. The chain joins TRBV5-6 to TRBJ1-2, with 11 positions matching TRBD1. CDR3 nucleotide sequence: TGTGCCAGCAGCTTGGCCGGAGGACAGGGGGCTGATGGCTACACCTTC. This translates into CASSLAGGQGADGYTF.